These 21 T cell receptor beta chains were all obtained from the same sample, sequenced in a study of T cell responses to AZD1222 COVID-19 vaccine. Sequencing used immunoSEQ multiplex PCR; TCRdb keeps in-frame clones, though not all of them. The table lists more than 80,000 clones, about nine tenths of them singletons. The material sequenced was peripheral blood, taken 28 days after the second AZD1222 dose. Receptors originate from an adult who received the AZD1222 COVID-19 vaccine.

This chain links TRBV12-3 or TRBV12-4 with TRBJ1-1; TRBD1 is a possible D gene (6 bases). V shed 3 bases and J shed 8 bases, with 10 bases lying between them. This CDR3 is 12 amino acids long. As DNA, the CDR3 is TGTGCCAGCAGTTTCAGCGGACAGGAAGCTTTCTTT. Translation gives CASSFSGQEAFF.

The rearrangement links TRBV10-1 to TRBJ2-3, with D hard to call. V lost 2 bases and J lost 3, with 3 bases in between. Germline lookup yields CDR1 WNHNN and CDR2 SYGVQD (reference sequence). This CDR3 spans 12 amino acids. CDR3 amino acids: CASSEGTDTQYF. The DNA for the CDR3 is TGCGCCAGCAGTGAGGGAACAGATACGCAGTATTTT.

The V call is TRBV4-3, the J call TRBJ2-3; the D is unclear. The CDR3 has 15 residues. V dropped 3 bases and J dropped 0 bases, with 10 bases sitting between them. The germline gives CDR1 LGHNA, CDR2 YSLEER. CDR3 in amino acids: CASSHRKWSTDTQYF. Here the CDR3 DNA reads TGCGCCAGCAGCCATCGGAAGTGGAGCACAGATACGCAGTATTTT.

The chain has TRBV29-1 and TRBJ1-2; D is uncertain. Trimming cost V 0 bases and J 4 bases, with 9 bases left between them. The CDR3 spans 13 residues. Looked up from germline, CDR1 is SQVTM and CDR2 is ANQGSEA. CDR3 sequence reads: CSVEDTPIYGYTF. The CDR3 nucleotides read TGCAGCGTTGAAGATACGCCTATCTATGGCTACACCTTC.

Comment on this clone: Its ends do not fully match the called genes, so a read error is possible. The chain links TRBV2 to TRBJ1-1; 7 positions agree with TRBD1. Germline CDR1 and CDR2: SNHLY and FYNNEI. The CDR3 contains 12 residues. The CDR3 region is CASMGGGATSKF. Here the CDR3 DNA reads TGTGCCAGCATGGGAGGGGGCGCGACGTCGAAATTT. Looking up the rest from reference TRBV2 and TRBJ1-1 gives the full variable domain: EPEVTQTPSHQVTQMGQEVILRCVPISNHLYFYWYRQILGQKVEFLVSFYNNEISEKSEIFDDQFSVERPDGSNFTLKIRSTKLEDSAMYFCASMGGGATSKFGQGTRLTVV.

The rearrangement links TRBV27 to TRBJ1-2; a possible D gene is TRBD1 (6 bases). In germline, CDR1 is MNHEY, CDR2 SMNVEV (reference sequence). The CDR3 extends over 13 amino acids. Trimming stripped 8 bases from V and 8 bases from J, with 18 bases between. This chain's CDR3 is CASGGRALSGYTF. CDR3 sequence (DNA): TGTGCCAGCGGGGGGCGGGCCCTATCCGGCTACACCTTC.

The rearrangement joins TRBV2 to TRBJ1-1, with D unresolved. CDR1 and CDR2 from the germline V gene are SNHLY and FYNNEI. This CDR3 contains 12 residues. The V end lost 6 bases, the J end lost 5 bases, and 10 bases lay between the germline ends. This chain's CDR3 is CASRGSATEAFF. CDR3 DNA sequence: TGTGCCAGCAGAGGAAGCGCTACTGAAGCTTTCTTT.

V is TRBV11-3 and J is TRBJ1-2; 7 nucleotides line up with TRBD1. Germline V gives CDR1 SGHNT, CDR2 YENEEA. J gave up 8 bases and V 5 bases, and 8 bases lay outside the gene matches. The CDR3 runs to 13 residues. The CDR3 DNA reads TGTGCCAGCAGCGACCGGACAGGCGACGGCTACACCTTC. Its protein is CASSDRTGDGYTF.

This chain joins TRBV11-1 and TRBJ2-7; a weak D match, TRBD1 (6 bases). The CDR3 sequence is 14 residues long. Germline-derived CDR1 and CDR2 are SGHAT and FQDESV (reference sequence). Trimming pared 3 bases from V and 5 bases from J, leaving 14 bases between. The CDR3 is CASSFSEGVHEQYF. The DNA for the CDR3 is TGTGCCAGCAGCTTTTCCGAGGGGGTCCACGAGCAGTACTTC.

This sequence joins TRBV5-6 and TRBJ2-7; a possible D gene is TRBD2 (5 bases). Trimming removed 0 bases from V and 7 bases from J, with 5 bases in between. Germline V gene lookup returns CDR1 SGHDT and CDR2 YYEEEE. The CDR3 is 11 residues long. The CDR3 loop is CASSLAGEQYF. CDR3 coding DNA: TGTGCCAGCAGCTTGGCGGGGGAGCAGTACTTC.

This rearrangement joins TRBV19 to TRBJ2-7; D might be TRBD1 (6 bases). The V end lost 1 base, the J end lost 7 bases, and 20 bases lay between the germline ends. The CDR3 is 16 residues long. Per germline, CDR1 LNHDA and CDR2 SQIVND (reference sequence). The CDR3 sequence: CASSIGGPSLKVEQYF. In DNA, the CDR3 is TGTGCCAGTAGTATAGGGGGGCCCTCCTTAAAGGTTGAGCAGTACTTC.

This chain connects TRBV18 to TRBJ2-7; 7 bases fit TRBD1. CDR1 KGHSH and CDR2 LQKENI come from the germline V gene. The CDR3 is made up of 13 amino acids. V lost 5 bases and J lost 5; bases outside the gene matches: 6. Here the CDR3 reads CASSTAQGDEQYF. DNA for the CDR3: TGTGCCAGCTCAACCGCCCAGGGGGACGAGCAGTACTTC.

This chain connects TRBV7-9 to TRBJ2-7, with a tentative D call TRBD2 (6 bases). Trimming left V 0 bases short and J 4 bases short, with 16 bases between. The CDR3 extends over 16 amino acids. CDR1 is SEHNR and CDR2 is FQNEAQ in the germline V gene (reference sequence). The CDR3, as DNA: TGTGCCAGCAGCTTAGCCTTGACTAGTTCCAAGTACGAGCAGTACTTC. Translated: CASSLALTSSKYEQYF.

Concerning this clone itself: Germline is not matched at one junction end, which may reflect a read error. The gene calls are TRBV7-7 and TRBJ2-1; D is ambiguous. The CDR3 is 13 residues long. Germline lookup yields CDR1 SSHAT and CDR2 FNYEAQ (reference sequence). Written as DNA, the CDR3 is TGTGCTAGCAGTTGGACGCCAAACAATGAGCAGTTCTTC. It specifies CASSWTPNNEQFF. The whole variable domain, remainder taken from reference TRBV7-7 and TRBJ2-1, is GAGVSQSPRYKVTKRGQDVTLRCDPISSHATLYWYQQALGQGPEFLTYFNYEAQPDKSGLPSDRFSAERPEGSISTLTIQRTEQRDSAMYRCASSWTPNNEQFFGPGTRLTVL.

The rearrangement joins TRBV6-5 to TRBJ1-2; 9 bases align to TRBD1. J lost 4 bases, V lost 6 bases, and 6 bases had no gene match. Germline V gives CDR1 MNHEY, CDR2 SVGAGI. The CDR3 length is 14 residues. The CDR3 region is CASRTGDRVYGYTF. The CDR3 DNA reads TGTGCCAGCAGAACGGGGGACAGGGTCTATGGCTACACCTTC.

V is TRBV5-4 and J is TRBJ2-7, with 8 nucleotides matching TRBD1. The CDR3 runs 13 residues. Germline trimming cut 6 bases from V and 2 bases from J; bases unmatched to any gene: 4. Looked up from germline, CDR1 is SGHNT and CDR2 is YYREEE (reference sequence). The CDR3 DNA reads TGTGCCAGCACCAGACAGGGGACCTACGAGCAGTACTTC. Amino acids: CASTRQGTYEQYF.

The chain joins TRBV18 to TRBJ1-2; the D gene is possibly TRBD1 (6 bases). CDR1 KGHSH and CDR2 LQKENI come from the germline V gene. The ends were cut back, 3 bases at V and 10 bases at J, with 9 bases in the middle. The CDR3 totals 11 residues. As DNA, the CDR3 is TGTGCCAGCTCACCGGACAGTCACTACACCTTC. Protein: CASSPDSHYTF.

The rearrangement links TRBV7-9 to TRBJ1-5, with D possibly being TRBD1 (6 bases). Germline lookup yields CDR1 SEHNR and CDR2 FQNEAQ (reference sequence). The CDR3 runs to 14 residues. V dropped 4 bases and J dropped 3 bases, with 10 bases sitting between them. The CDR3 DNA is TGTGCCAGCAGCTCGAAGGGGGTCAATCAGCCCCAGCATTTT. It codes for CASSSKGVNQPQHF.

The CDR3 loop reads CASSLEGRNTLSGYTF. For the CDR3, the DNA is TGTGCCAGCAGTTTGGAAGGGAGAAACACCCTTTCCGGCTACACCTTC. The chain combines TRBV27 with TRBJ1-2; unclear D gene. Trimming took 3 bases from V and 8 from J, leaving 22 bases between them. Germline V gene lookup returns CDR1 MNHEY and CDR2 SMNVEV (reference sequence). The CDR3 has 16 amino acids.

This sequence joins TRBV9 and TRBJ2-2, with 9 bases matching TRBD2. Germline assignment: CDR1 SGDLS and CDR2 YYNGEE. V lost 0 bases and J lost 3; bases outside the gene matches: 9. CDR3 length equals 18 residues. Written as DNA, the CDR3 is TGTGCCAGCAGCGTAGTGCGAGCGGGGGGCTGGGACACCGGGGAGCTGTTTTTT. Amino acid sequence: CASSVVRAGGWDTGELFF. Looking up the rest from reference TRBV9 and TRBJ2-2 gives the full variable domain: DSGVTQTPKHLITATGQRVTLRCSPRSGDLSVYWYQQSLDQGLQFLIQYYNGEERAKGNILERFSAQQFPDLHSELNLSSLELGDSALYFCASSVVRAGGWDTGELFFGEGSRLTVL.

In DNA form, the CDR3 reads TGTGCCAGCAGCTTGCGCGCTCCGACGGAGACCCAGTACTTC. It specifies CASSLRAPTETQYF. J is TRBJ2-5 and V is TRBV5-4, with D unclear. V was pared by 1 base and J by 5 bases, with 12 bases between. CDR1 is SGHNT, CDR2 YYREEE, per germline (reference sequence). CDR3 length: 14 residues. Based on the CDR3 plus reference TRBV5-4 and TRBJ2-5, the full variable domain is ETGVTQSPTHLIKTRGQQVTLRCSSQSGHNTVSWYQQALGQGPQFIFQYYREEENGRGNFPPRFSGLQFPNYSSELNVNALELDDSALYLCASSLRAPTETQYFGPGTRLLVL.